This TCR beta chain was sequenced in a study of tumor-infiltrating lymphocytes in localized non-small cell lung cancer. Overall study context: Each patient gave resected tumor and non-adjacent uninvolved lung tissue. Study results and limitations: T-cell fraction did not differ between immunotypes IM1 and IM2.

Comment on this clone: Its cognate antigen is unknown.

This CDR3 comprises 13 residues. Germline-derived CDR1 and CDR2 are SEHNR and FQNEAQ (reference sequence). Trimming took 3 bases from V and 10 from J, leaving 10 bases between them. Sequencing was performed with immunoSEQ multiplex PCR; in TCRdb, only in-frame clones are kept and a portion is missing. This sample has about 29,000 clones, with approximately 83% found just once. The chain has TRBV7-9 and TRBJ1-6; D is unresolved. The sequenced sample consisted of lung tumor tissue. The receptor was derived from a human donor with non-small cell lung cancer. The DNA for the CDR3 is TGTGCCAGCAGCTTTCAGTCCCCCTCACCCCTCCACTTT. This sequence encodes CASSFQSPSPLHF.